The entry below gives a single T cell receptor (beta chain) sequence along with its context. Its binding antigen is unknown. No much larger clonotype is one base removed from it; base qualities were not supplied. Library method: the immunoSEQ multiplex PCR assay. TCR beta CDR3 sequencing was performed on DNA from the cultured, isolated CD4+ T cells. The original methods were these. The analysis removed non-productive TCR sequences, trimmed reads to the CDR3 region, and retained only CDR3s that were 7 or more amino acids long. Antigen-specific clonotypes were identified with the MANAFEST web app by comparing expansion in peptide wells against reference cultures. Positive clones required FDR<0.05 expansion versus reference and all other wells, odds ratio above 5, and frequency above 0.1% in two replicate wells. A clonotype was called cross-reactive if it was significantly expanded both in SARS-CoV-2 spike wells and in at least one common cold coronavirus spike condition. Levenshtein distance calculated with the stringdist R package was used to assess CDR3 similarity, and unrooted trees were constructed with ape in R 3.6.1. TCRdb obtained this table from immuneACCESS and retained in-frame rearrangements with V and J assigned. These tables miss some clones; where compared with another copy, unresolved V genes account for less than half of the shortfall, and the remainder is unexplained. V and J calls and clone size follow that table, whereas D and trimming were derived from the DNA. The table for this sample lists about 15,000 clones; roughly 80% of them were counted only once. The ten biggest clones cover about 26% of the sample.

This entry comes from a study of vaccination effects on CD4 cells after COVID-19 (dated by TCRdb to between 2021 and 2022). Concerning the study at large: Samples were taken from three convalescent patients early (day +14) and late (day +241, +227, +161 respectively) after vaccination. A total of 10 COVID-19 convalescent patients and a handful of SARS-CoV-2-naive healthy vaccine recipients were included in the full study. In the study, cultures from other donors were sequenced using the Oncomine TCR Beta short-read assay on an Illumina iSeq 100. In both COVID-19 convalescent patients and infection-naive vaccine recipients, the study compared SARS-CoV-2 spike-specific CD4+ TCR repertoires from before mRNA vaccination with those from after it. Post-vaccine samples across the study were collected a median of 72 days after the second dose, with a range of 14 to 241.

CDR1 and CDR2 (GTSNPN, SVGIG) derive from the germline V gene (reference sequence). Measured from the cysteine to the phenylalanine, the CDR3 is 15 residues long. CDR3 DNA only is kept here, 45 bases in frame from base 1. From V the trimming removes 4 bases and from J it removes 4 bases, while the gene matches leave 8 bases of the junction unaccounted for. Summary of the overall study and its limitations: In convalescent patients, the post-vaccine spike-reactive repertoire was composed mainly of new vaccine-induced clones that were largely distinct from infection-induced clones. Limitations of the study were the small number of convalescent patients and the absence of early post-infection timepoints. Clones induced by infection and clones induced by vaccination both contracted markedly at late timepoints after vaccination, which fits with T cell responses waning over time.

In the ViraFEST assay, PBMC were stimulated with viral peptide pools, and TCR sequencing was then used to find antigen-specific CD4+ T cell clonotypes based on their expansion. After around 11 days of culture, CD4+ T cells were isolated with the EasySep CD4+ T cell isolation kit. PCR-confirmed SARS-CoV-2 infection had occurred in convalescent patients between March and December 2020, before the Alpha, Beta and Delta variants emerged in the United States. Each participant received two doses of an mRNA SARS-CoV-2 vaccine, either BNT162b2 or mRNA-1273. About 2.2 million PBMC per well were cultured in IMDM with 5% human AB serum, 8.5 to 10 IU/ml IL-2 and gentamicin, plus 10 ug/ml peptides. Half of the culture medium was replaced with fresh IL-2-containing medium on days 3 and 7. Each peptide stimulation condition was cultured in triplicate wells unless otherwise noted. Using Ficoll-Paque Plus gradient centrifugation, PBMC were separated from whole blood and then either used fresh or cryopreserved at -140C. Overlapping peptide pools spanned the spike proteins of SARS-CoV-2 and the common cold coronaviruses HCoV-NL63, HCoV-OC43 and HCoV-229E. The QIAamp micro DNA kit was used to extract genomic DNA from the cultured CD4+ T cells.

The chain links TRBV30 with TRBJ1-5; 9 of the junction bases match TRBD1. The sample consisted of CD4+ T cells from PBMCs cultured with HCoV-NL63 spike peptides, taken after COVID-19 vaccination. The cell subset or site label, read with the paper, signifies: HCoV-NL63 spike overlapping peptide pool stimulation. The source of this sequence is a human donor who had a prior SARS-CoV-2 infection. The base sequence is TGTGCCTGGAACCCGGGACAGGGCTATAATCAGCCCCAGCATTTT. This encodes CAWNPGQGYNQPQHF.